The rows below give T cell receptor beta chains drawn from one sample of a study of OX40 agonist ivuxolimab in advanced cancers. TCRdb's table, derived via immunoSEQ multiplex PCR, lists solely in-frame clones and lacks some. The sample has approximately 100,000 clones, less than 95% seen once; the top ten hold around 1.5%. The specimen comprised CD4+ or CD8+ T cells sorted from blood, sampled in a trial of the OX40 agonist ivuxolimab. The receptors were sampled from an adult with an advanced solid tumor such as melanoma, head and neck, liver or kidney cancer. Each CDR3 is given with its conserved first and last residue. D genes are given only for firm matches. Not all rows give a size; the values are once, few, many and, for expanded clones, a class.

TGTGCCAGCAGCTTCTCATGGGGACTAGAAACAGATACGCAGTATTTT	CASSFSWGLETDTQYF	TRBD2	16	NA	TRBV5-4	TRBJ2-3
TGCGCCAGCAGTGAGTCGAGGGGAGAGGGCCAGCCCCAGCATTTT	CASSESRGEGQPQHF	NA	15	NA	TRBV10-2	TRBJ1-5
TGTGCCAGCAGCTCTTCCGGGACTAGCACAGATACGCAGTATTTT	CASSSSGTSTDTQYF	NA	15	NA	TRBV7-2	TRBJ2-3
TGTGCCAGCAGCAAAGTCGGTAGCGGGAGAACTGAGCGAGAGACCCAGTACTTC	CASSKVGSGRTERETQYF	NA	18	NA	TRBV21-1	TRBJ2-5
TGTGCCAGCAATCGGGTAGGAGAGACCCAGTACTTC	CASNRVGETQYF	NA	12	once	TRBV6-1	TRBJ2-5
TGTGCCAGCAGCGCATTCAGGCCCCCCTACGAGCAGTACTTC	CASSAFRPPYEQYF	NA	14	NA	TRBV11-3	TRBJ2-7
TGCAGCGTTGAAAGGACAGGGCAATGGGATGAGCAGTTCTTC	CSVERTGQWDEQFF	TRBD1	14	NA	TRBV29-1	TRBJ2-1
TGTGCCGGATCTACCGGGACCGGGACTGAAGCTTTCTTT	CAGSTGTGTEAFF	NA	13	NA	TRBV7-2	TRBJ1-1
TGCGCCAGCAGCTTGGGACCGGGACAGGGGGCTGAAAAACTGTTTTTT	CASSLGPGQGAEKLFF	TRBD1	16	NA	TRBV5-1	TRBJ1-4
TGTGCCAGCAGACGAATACAGGGGGGTCGTAGCAATCAGCCCCAGCATTTT	CASRRIQGGRSNQPQHF	TRBD1	17	NA	TRBV28	TRBJ1-5
TGTGCCAGCAGTACTGCCCAAGGGGGTACATCCTACAATGAGCAGTTCTTC	CASSTAQGGTSYNEQFF	NA	17	NA	TRBV27	TRBJ2-1
TGCGCCAGCAGCCCCAACGGGCGGGAGATTACAGAGACCCAGTACTTC	CASSPNGREITETQYF	TRBD2	16	NA	TRBV4-1	TRBJ2-5
TGTGCCAGCAGCAGGGCGGGGAAAGTAGCTTTCTTT	CASSRAGKVAFF	NA	12	NA	TRBV13	TRBJ1-1
TGTGCCAGCAGGTTAGGTTCCCTGGAGCAGTTCTTC	CASRLGSLEQFF	NA	12	NA	TRBV28	TRBJ2-1
TGTGCCATCAGGGGGACCGCCGGGCAGCCCCAGCATTTT	CAIRGTAGQPQHF	NA	13	NA	TRBV10-3	TRBJ1-5
TGTGCCAGCTCACCACGTGGGGGGACTAGCGCCGGGGGTACGCAGTATTTT	CASSPRGGTSAGGTQYF	TRBD2	17	once	TRBV18	TRBJ2-3
TGTGCCAGCAGTTATCGGAGGACAGGGGGAGGCGAGCAGTACTTC	CASSYRRTGGGEQYF	TRBD1	15	NA	TRBV6-5	TRBJ2-7
TGTGCCTGGAGTCAAGGACTAGCGGACAATGAGCAGTTCTTC	CAWSQGLADNEQFF	TRBD2	14	NA	TRBV30	TRBJ2-1
TGTGCCAGTAGTATGGACAGGGCGACTGAAGCTTTCTTT	CASSMDRATEAFF	TRBD1	13	once	TRBV19	TRBJ1-1
TGTGCCAGCAGCATGACAGGGGTCACCGGGGAGCTGTTTTTT	CASSMTGVTGELFF	TRBD1	14	NA	TRBV7-2	TRBJ2-2
TGTGCCAGCAGCTCCGGAAGGACTCCAAATGAGCAGTTCTTC	CASSSGRTPNEQFF	NA	14	NA	TRBV7-2	TRBJ2-1
TGCAGCGTTGAAGCTAGCACAGATACGCAGTATTTT	CSVEASTDTQYF	NA	12	NA	TRBV29-1	TRBJ2-3
TGTGCCAGCAGCCCGACTAGCGGGTTAGTTGATGAGCAGTTCTTC	CASSPTSGLVDEQFF	NA	15	NA	TRBV21-1	TRBJ2-1
TGTGCCAGTAGTTCCAGACGGGACCCCCTTGGCTACACCTTC	CASSSRRDPLGYTF	NA	14	NA	TRBV19	TRBJ1-2
TGCGCCAGCCATCCCGGACGCCTTGGCTACAATGAGCAGTTCTTC	CASHPGRLGYNEQFF	NA	15	few	TRBV10-2	TRBJ2-1
TGTGCCAGCAGCCAAGAAGGTAGCGGGAGGGCCAATGAGCAGTTCTTC	CASSQEGSGRANEQFF	TRBD2	16	NA	TRBV4-2	TRBJ2-1
TGCGCCAGCAGCCAGAACCTGCTGAATGAGCAGTACTTC	CASSQNLLNEQYF	NA	13	NA	TRBV4-3	TRBJ2-7
TGTGCCAGCAGCTTCCCCTGGGGGGGCGAGCAGTACTTC	CASSFPWGGEQYF	TRBD2	13	NA	TRBV5-6	TRBJ2-7
TGTGCTAGTGCCCCCGGCCGGAGGGGCACTGAAGCTTTCTTT	CASAPGRRGTEAFF	NA	14	NA	TRBV12-5	TRBJ1-1